This T cell receptor beta chain appears in the sequencing data of a study of cytomegalovirus exposure and HLA in healthy donors. Study-level information: Early released data had 80 million or so unique TCRs, all coming from HLA-typed donors. Regarding the study as a whole: An analysis done earlier found most TCR beta V segments productive about 90% or about 30% of the time.

Regarding this clone: Its antigen is unknown.

While unrecorded immune exposures were likely, the donors were nominally healthy when sampled. V was clipped by 1 base and J by 4 bases; unmatched bases: 4. This CDR3 region has 16 residues. Germline CDR1 reads SGHNT; CDR2 reads YENEEA. PCR involved 60 Vbeta and 13 Jbeta primers. Libraries were prepared by immunoSEQ multiplex PCR; TCRdb keeps only in-frame clonotypes and omits some of them. The sample includes roughly 120,000 clones. Sequencing was done on a sample of PBMCs. The chain carries TRBV11-3 and TRBJ2-7; 13 bases agree with TRBD2. The sequence came from a man in his forties in good health and CMV-seropositive. CDR3 in DNA: TGTGCCAGCAGCTTAGGAGGACTAGCGGGAGAGTACGAGCAGTACTTC. This sequence encodes CASSLGGLAGEYEQYF.